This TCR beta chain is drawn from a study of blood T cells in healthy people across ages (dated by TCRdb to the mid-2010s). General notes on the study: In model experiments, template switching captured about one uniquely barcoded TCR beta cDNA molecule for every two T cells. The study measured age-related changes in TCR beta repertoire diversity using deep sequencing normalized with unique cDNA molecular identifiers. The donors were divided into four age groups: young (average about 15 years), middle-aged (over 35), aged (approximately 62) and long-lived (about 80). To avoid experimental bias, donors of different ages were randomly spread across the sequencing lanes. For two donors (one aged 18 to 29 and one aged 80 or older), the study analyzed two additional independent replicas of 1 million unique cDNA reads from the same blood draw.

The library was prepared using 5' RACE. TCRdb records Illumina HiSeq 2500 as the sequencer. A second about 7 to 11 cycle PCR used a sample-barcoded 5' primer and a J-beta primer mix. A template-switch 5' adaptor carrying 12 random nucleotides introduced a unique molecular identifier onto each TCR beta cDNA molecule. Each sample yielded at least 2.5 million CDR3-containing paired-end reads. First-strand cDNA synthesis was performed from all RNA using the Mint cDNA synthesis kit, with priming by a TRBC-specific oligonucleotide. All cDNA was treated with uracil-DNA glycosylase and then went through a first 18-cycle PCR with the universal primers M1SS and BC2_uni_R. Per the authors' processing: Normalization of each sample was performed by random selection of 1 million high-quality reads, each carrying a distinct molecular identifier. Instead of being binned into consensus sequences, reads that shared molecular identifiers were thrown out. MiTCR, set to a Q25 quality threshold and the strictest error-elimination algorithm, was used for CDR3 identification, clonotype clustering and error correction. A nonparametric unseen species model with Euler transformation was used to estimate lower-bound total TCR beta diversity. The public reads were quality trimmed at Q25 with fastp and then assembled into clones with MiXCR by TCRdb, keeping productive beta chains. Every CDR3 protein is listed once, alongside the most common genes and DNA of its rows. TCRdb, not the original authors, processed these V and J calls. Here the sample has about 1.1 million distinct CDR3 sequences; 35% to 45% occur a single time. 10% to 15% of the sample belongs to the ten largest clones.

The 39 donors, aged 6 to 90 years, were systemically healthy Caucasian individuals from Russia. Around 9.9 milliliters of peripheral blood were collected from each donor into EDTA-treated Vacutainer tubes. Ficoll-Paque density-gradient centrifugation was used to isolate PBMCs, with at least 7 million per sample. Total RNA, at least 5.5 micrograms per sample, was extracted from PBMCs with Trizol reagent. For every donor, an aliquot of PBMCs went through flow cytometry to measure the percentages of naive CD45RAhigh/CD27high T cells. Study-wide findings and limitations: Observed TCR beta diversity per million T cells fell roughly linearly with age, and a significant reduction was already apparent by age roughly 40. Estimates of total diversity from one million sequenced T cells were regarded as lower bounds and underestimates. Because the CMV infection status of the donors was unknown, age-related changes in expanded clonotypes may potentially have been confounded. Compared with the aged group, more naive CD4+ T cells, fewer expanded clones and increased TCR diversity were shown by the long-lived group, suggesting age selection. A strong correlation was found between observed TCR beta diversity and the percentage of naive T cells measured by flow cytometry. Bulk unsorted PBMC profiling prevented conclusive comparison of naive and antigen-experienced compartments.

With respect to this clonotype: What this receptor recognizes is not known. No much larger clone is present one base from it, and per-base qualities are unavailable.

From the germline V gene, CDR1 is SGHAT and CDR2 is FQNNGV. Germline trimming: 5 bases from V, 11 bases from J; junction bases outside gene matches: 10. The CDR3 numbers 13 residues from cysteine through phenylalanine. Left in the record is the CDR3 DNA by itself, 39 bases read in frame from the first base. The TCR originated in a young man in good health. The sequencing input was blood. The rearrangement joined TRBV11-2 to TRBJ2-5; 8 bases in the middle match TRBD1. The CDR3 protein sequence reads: CASSVRTGNEQYF. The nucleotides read TGTGCCAGCAGCGTCCGGACAGGGAATGAGCAGTACTTC.